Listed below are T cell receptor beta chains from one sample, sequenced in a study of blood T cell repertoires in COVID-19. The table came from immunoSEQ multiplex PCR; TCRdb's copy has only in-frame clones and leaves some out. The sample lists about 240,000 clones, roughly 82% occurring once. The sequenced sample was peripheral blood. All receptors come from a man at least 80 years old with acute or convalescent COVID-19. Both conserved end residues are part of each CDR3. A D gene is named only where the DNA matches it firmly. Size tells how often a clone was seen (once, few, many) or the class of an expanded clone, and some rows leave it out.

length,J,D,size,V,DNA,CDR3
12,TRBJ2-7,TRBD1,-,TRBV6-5,TGTGCCAGCAGTTCGGACAGGGGGCGGCAGTACTTC,CASSSDRGRQYF
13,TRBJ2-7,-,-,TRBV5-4,TGTGCCAGCAGCTCAAGAGCGGGTGGATCGCAGTACTTC,CASSSRAGGSQYF
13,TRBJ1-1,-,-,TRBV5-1,TGCGCCAGCAGTGAAGGGGAGGTCACTGAAGCTTTCTTT,CASSEGEVTEAFF
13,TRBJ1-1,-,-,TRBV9,TGTGCCAGCAGCGTAGAAGGGGGAGGGGAAGCTTTCTTT,CASSVEGGGEAFF
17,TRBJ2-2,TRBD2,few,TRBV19,TGTGCCAGTAGTACGGGACTAGCGGGAGCGAACACCGGGGAGCTGTTTTTT,CASSTGLAGANTGELFF
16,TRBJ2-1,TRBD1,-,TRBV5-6,TGTGCCAGCAGCTTAAAGACAGGGGGCTCCTACAATGAGCAGTTCTTC,CASSLKTGGSYNEQFF
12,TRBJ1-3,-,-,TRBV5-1,TGCGCCAGCACCTCCTCTGGAAACACCATATATTTT,CASTSSGNTIYF
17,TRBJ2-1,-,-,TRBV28,TGTGCCAGCAAGGGGGTCAAACTAGCGAGCTCCTACAATGAGCAGTTCTTC,CASKGVKLASSYNEQFF
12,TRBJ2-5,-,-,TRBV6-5,TGTGCCAGCAGTTACCTCCAAGAGACCCAGTACTTC,CASSYLQETQYF
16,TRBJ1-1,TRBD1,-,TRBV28,TGTGCCAGCAGTTTACCTCTTGGACAGGGGAACACTGAAGCTTTCTTT,CASSLPLGQGNTEAFF
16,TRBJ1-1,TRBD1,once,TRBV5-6,TGTGCCAGCAGCTTAGGGCTCCCGGGACAGGAGATCGTAGCTTTCTTT,CASSLGLPGQEIVAFF
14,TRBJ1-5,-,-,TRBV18,TGTGCCAGCTCACCAAGCGGCGGCAATCAGCCCCAGCATTTT,CASSPSGGNQPQHF
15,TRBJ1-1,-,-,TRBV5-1,TGCGCCAGCAGTCCTCAGTCTCCAGGGAACACTGAAGCTTTCTTT,CASSPQSPGNTEAFF
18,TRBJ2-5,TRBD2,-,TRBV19,TGTGCCAGTAGTTTCGGGACTAGCGGGAGGTCTGTCCAAGAGACCCAGTACTTC,CASSFGTSGRSVQETQYF
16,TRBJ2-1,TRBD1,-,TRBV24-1,TGTGCCACCAGTGATTGGAGGACAGGGGGGTTGAATGAGCAGTTCTTC,CATSDWRTGGLNEQFF
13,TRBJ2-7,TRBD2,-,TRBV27,TGTGCCAGCAGATTACTAGCGGGGGGGGAGCAGTACTTC,CASRLLAGGEQYF
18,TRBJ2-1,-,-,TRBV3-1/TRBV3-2,TGTGCCAGCAGCCAAGATGGGACTTCTCTGAGCTCCTACAATGAGCAGTTCTTC,CASSQDGTSLSSYNEQFF
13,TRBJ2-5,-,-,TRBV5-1,TGCGCCAGCAGCCCCCTCCTGCAAGAGACCCAGTACTTC,CASSPLLQETQYF
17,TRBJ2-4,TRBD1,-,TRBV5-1,TGCGCCAGCAGAGGGACAGGGGGGTCCCTAGCCAAAAACATTCAGTACTTC,CASRGTGGSLAKNIQYF
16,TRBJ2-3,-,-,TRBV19,TGTGCCAGTAACCCATCGACAGGCTACAGCACAGATACGCAGTATTTT,CASNPSTGYSTDTQYF
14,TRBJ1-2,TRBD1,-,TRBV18,TGTGCCAGCTCCCTTGACAGGGGCGACTATGGCTACACCTTC,CASSLDRGDYGYTF
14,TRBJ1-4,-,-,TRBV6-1,TGTGCCAGCAGTGAAGGAACAGTGTACGAAAAACTGTTTTTT,CASSEGTVYEKLFF
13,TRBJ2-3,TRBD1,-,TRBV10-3,TGTGCCACCTCCGGACAGGGGCCAGATACGCAGTATTTT,CATSGQGPDTQYF
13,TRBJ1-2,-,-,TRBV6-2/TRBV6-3,TGTGCCAGCAGTTACCGCAGGGATGAAGGCTACACCTTC,CASSYRRDEGYTF
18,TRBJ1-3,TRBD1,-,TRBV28,TGTGCCAGCAGTCCCCCTCTTGGGACAGGATTCTCTGGAAACACCATATATTTT,CASSPPLGTGFSGNTIYF
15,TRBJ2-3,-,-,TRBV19,TGTGCCAGTAGTATCTCAGTTGCACCCACAGATACGCAGTATTTT,CASSISVAPTDTQYF
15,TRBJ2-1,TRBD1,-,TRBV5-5,TGTGCCAGCAGCTTCGGACAGGGGGGATACAATGAGCAGTTCTTC,CASSFGQGGYNEQFF
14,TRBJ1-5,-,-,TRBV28,TGTGCCAGCAGTTTTGTTGGGACAAATCAGCCCCAGCATTTT,CASSFVGTNQPQHF
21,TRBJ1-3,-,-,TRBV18,TGTGCCAGCTCACCCCCTCTCGAGGCACTTATTGACGGAACGTTGACGGACACCATATATTTT,CASSPPLEALIDGTLTDTIYF
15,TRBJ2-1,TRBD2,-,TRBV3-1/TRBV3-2,TGTGCCAGCAGCCAGACTAGCGGGAGGGCCTTTGAGCAGTTCTTC,CASSQTSGRAFEQFF
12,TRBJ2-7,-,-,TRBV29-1,TGCAGCGTTGAACAGGGCCGGGACGAGCAGTACTTC,CSVEQGRDEQYF
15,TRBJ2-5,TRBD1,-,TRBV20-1,TGCAGTGCTAGTTTCGGACAGGGGAGTCAAGAGACCCAGTACTTC,CSASFGQGSQETQYF
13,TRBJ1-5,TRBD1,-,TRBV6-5,TGTGCCAGCAGAACAGGGGGCAATCAGCCCCAGCATTTT,CASRTGGNQPQHF
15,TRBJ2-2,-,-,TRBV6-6,TGTGCCAGCAAGGAGGCAGGGGCGAACACCGGGGAGCTGTTTTTT,CASKEAGANTGELFF
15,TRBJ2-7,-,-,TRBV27,TGTGCCAGCAGCCTGAAGACTAGTGGCTGGGACGAGCAGTACTTC,CASSLKTSGWDEQYF
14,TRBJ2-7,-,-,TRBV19,TGTGCCAGTAGCTTTAACAGGGAATCCTACGAGCAGTACTTC,CASSFNRESYEQYF
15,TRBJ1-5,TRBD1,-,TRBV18,TGTGCCAGCTCATCCCTACAGGGGACAGCTCAGCCCCAGCATTTT,CASSSLQGTAQPQHF
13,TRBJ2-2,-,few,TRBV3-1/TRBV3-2,TGTGCCAGCAGCCAAGGTCTCGCCGGGGAGCTGTTTTTT,CASSQGLAGELFF
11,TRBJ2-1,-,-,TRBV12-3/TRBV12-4,TGTGCCAGCAGTTCCCTCAATGAGCAGTTCTTC,CASSSLNEQFF
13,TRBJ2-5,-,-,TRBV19,TGTGCCAGTAGTATAGCAGGGGAAGAGACCCAGTACTTC,CASSIAGEETQYF
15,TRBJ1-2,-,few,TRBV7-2,TGTGCCAGCAGCACATCCGACAGGCTTGGCTATGGCTACACCTTC,CASSTSDRLGYGYTF
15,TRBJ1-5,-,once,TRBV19,TGTGCCAGTAGTATAAACAGGGTTCGGGGTCAGCCCCAGCATTTT,CASSINRVRGQPQHF
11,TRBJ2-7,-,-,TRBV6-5,TGTGCCAGAAGGGGTGTTTACGAGCAGTACTTC,CARRGVYEQYF
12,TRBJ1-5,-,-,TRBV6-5,TGTGCCAGCAGTTACCCTAGGGGGCCCCAGCATTTT,CASSYPRGPQHF
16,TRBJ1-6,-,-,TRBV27,TGTGCCAGCACCCCTTGGAGTTCTTCCTATAATTCACCCCTCCACTTT,CASTPWSSSYNSPLHF
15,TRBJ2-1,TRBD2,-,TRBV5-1,TGCGCCAGCAGCTTGGTACTAGCGGGAGAGGGTGAGCAGTTCTTC,CASSLVLAGEGEQFF
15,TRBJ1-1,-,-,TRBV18,TGTGCCAGCTCACCCCTGGACAGTGAGAACACTGAAGCTTTCTTT,CASSPLDSENTEAFF
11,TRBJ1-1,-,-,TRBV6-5,TGTGCCAGCAAGAGGAACACTGAAGCTTTCTTT,CASKRNTEAFF
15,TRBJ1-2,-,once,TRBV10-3,TGTGCCATCAGTGTGGGACTGACTACTAACTATGGCTACACCTTC,CAISVGLTTNYGYTF
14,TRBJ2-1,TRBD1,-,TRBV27,TGTGCCAGCAGCCGGACAGGCCCATACAATGAGCAGTTCTTC,CASSRTGPYNEQFF
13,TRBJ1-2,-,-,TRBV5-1,TGCGCCAGCAGCTTGGCCGGGGGGTATGGCTACACCTTC,CASSLAGGYGYTF
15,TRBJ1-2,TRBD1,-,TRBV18,TGTGCCAGCTCACCATCTACCGGGACAGGGGGCGGCTACACCTTC,CASSPSTGTGGGYTF
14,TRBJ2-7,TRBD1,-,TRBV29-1,TGCAGCGTTGCTCTGGGTACAGGGGTCCGCGAGCAGTACTTC,CSVALGTGVREQYF
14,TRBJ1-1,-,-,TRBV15,TGTGCCACCAACTCTGACAGGCTGAACACTGAAGCTTTCTTT,CATNSDRLNTEAFF
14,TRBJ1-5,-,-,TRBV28,TGTGCCAGCAGTTTAAAAGAGTCTCGGTGGCCCCAGCATTTT,CASSLKESRWPQHF
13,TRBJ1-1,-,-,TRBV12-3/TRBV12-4,TGTGCCAGCAGCCTCTCAGGTCACACTGAAGCTTTCTTT,CASSLSGHTEAFF
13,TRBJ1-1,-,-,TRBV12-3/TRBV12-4,TGTGCCAGCAGTTCCTTGGTAGCCACTGAAGCTTTCTTT,CASSSLVATEAFF
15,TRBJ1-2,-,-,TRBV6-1,TGTGCCAGCAGTGAAGGTGCGGGGCCTGGGTATGGCTACACCTTC,CASSEGAGPGYGYTF
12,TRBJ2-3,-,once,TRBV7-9,TGTGCCAGCAGCCTCGACAGATATACGCAGTATTTT,CASSLDRYTQYF
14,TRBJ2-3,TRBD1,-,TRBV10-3,TGTGCCATCAATATGGACAGGGCGGAGGATACGCAGTATTTT,CAINMDRAEDTQYF